The 13 T cell receptor beta chains below were found in one sample sequenced in a study of radiation and T cells in renal cell carcinoma. The time point was: blood 2 weeks post-SBRT. Regarding treatment: 15 Gy SBRT to primary tumor, nephrectomy 4 weeks later. TCRdb's table, derived via immunoSEQ multiplex PCR, lists solely in-frame clones and lacks some. The sample records tens of thousands of clones, about 80% being singletons. This specimen consisted of blood, obtained from a patient whose treatment included radiotherapy and nephrectomy. The receptors shown here come from a woman between 70 and 85 years old with renal cell carcinoma.

The chain is built from TRBV2 and TRBJ1-3; D is uncertain. V was shortened by 4 bases and J by 3 bases, with 4 bases between the two germline ends. The CDR3 sequence is 12 residues long. CDR1 is SNHLY and CDR2 is FYNNEI in the germline V gene. In DNA form, the CDR3 reads TGTGCCAGCAGTGGGGATGGAAACACCATATATTTT. It is translated as CASSGDGNTIYF.

V and J are TRBV2 and TRBJ1-5; possibly TRBD1 for D (5 bases). CDR1 is SNHLY and CDR2 is FYNNEI in the germline V gene. This CDR3 has 15 amino acids. V lost 1 base to trimming and J lost 6 bases, with 13 bases between them. The CDR3 spells CASSEGRGFGQPQHF. In DNA, the CDR3 is TGTGCCAGCAGTGAAGGGAGGGGTTTCGGTCAGCCCCAGCATTTT.

The V call is TRBV2, the J call TRBJ1-6; perhaps TRBD1 as D (5 bases). CDR1 SNHLY and CDR2 FYNNEI come from the germline V gene. The CDR3 is 13 residues long. Trimming pared 9 bases from V and 10 bases from J, leaving 16 bases between. The CDR3, as DNA: TGTGCCAGTGGGGCTGGCTTAGAGTCACCCCTCCACTTT. Its translation: CASGAGLESPLHF. Combining the CDR3 with reference TRBV2 and TRBJ1-6 gives the whole variable domain EPEVTQTPSHQVTQMGQEVILRCVPISNHLYFYWYRQILGQKVEFLVSFYNNEISEKSEIFDDQFSVERPDGSNFTLKIRSTKLEDSAMYFCASGAGLESPLHFGNGTRLTVT.

The gene calls are TRBV11-1 and TRBJ2-1, with D unclear. The V end was cut by 2 bases, the J end by 7 bases, with 9 bases between. Germline V CDR1 and CDR2: SGHAT, FQDESV (reference sequence). This CDR3 is built from 13 residues. As DNA, the CDR3 is TGTGCCAGCAGCTTAAGGCAGCCGAATGAGCAGTTCTTC. Translation: CASSLRQPNEQFF.

This clone was counted between two and nine times. The chain employs TRBV19 and TRBJ1-1; D gene unclear. The CDR3 consists of 14 residues. Trimming removed 3 bases at V and 0 bases at J, with 8 bases between. Germline V gene lookup returns CDR1 LNHDA and CDR2 SQIVND (reference sequence). The CDR3 sequence is CASSINSMNTEAFF. The CDR3 DNA reads TGTGCCAGTAGTATTAACAGCATGAACACTGAAGCTTTCTTT.

The chain links TRBV20-1 to TRBJ1-5; TRBD1 matches at 7 bases. Trimming took 6 bases from V and 8 from J; bases not matched to a gene: 4. CDR1 is DFQATT, CDR2 SNEGSKA, per germline (reference sequence). The CDR3 has 11 residues. CDR3 sequence reads: CSARQGKPQHF. DNA for the CDR3: TGCAGTGCCCGACAGGGCAAGCCCCAGCATTTT.

The chain has TRBV6-5 and TRBJ1-1; D gene uncertain. This CDR3 is built from 11 residues. Trimming removed 10 bases from V and 1 base from J, with 7 bases in between. CDR1 and CDR2 from the germline V gene are MNHEY and SVGAGI. CDR3: CATRQNTEAFF. The CDR3 region has the DNA TGTGCCACCAGGCAGAACACTGAAGCTTTCTTT.

The chain joins TRBV6-6 to TRBJ2-1; no clear D gene. The CDR3 contains 11 residues. V was pared by 6 bases and J by 2 bases, with 2 bases between. Germline lookup yields CDR1 MNHNY and CDR2 SVGAGI (reference sequence). CDR3 sequence: CASRAYNEQFF. The CDR3 nucleotides are TGTGCCAGCAGGGCCTACAATGAGCAGTTCTTC.

The genes are TRBV5-8 and TRBJ2-1; no definite D call. This CDR3 comprises 11 residues. Trimming shortened V by 1 base and J by 8 bases, and 4 bases separated the two germline ends. Looked up from germline, CDR1 is SGHTS and CDR2 is YDEGEE. In DNA, the CDR3 is TGTGCCAGCAGCTTGAGGTATGAGCAGTTCTTC. This codes for CASSLRYEQFF.

The chain links TRBV5-1 to TRBJ2-1; D could derive from TRBD1 or TRBD2 (5 bases each). V was pared by 0 bases and J by 4 bases, with 11 bases between. The CDR3 consists of 15 residues. The germline CDR1 and CDR2 sequences are SGHRS and YFSETQ. CDR3 region: CASSLGGTNYNEQFF. The DNA for the CDR3 is TGCGCCAGCAGCTTGGGGGGGACGAATTACAATGAGCAGTTCTTC.

The rearrangement joins TRBV5-1 to TRBJ2-3; D not certain. CDR1 and CDR2 from the germline V gene are SGHRS and YFSETQ. This CDR3 comprises 14 residues. The V gene lost 0 bases and the J gene lost 6 bases, with 11 bases spanning the gap. This chain's CDR3 is CASSLEGPEDTQYF. The CDR3 DNA follows: TGCGCCAGCAGCTTGGAAGGGCCCGAGGATACGCAGTATTTT.

By sample fraction, this clone is medium-sized. This chain joins TRBV6-5 and TRBJ1-1; possible D gene TRBD1, 5 bases. Germline V gives CDR1 MNHEY, CDR2 SVGAGI. The V end was cut by 2 bases, the J end by 5 bases, with 9 bases between. The CDR3 is 13 residues long. CDR3 region: CASSYGGTTEAFF. The CDR3 region has the DNA TGTGCCAGCAGTTACGGGGGAACAACTGAAGCTTTCTTT.

The chain combines TRBV5-6 with TRBJ2-3; no definite D call. From germline, CDR1 is SGHDT and CDR2 YYEEEE. This CDR3 contains 15 residues. V was shortened by 2 bases and J by 0 bases, with 10 bases between the two germline ends. The CDR3 nucleotides read TGTGCCAGCAGCTTTTCCGGCCAGAGCACAGATACGCAGTATTTT. It is translated as CASSFSGQSTDTQYF. The full variable domain, completed using reference TRBV5-6 and TRBJ2-3, is DAGVTQSPTHLIKTRGQQVTLRCSPKSGHDTVSWYQQALGQGPQFIFQYYEEEERQRGNFPDRFSGHQFPNYSSELNVNALLLGDSALYLCASSFSGQSTDTQYFGPGTRLTVL.